This T cell receptor beta chain stems from a study of blood T cell repertoires in COVID-19. V was cut by 1 base and J by 2 bases, with 9 bases left in between. The germline gives CDR1 LGHNA, CDR2 YSLEER. This CDR3 has 15 amino acids. Participant-given clinical history determined each cohort assignment. Data came from immunoSEQ multiplex PCR; TCRdb stores just in-frame clones and leaves some out. The data hold 200,000 to 250,000 clones, with 84% observed a single time. The TCR was taken from a woman aged 40 to 55 who had recovered from COVID-19. The sequenced sample consisted of PBMCs or T cells enriched from blood (not recorded which). V and J are TRBV4-3 and TRBJ2-1; no reliable D call. This CDR3 is CASSQAERAYNEQFF. CDR3 sequence (DNA): TGCGCCAGCAGCCAAGCGGAGCGTGCCTACAATGAGCAGTTCTTC.